The 4 T cell receptor beta chains listed next were all sequenced from one sample in a study of blood T cells in healthy people across ages (dated by TCRdb to between 2015 and 2016). Library generation was performed with 5' RACE. Sequencer: Illumina HiSeq 2500. A second PCR of roughly 7 to 11 cycles was run with a J-beta primer mix and a sample-barcoded 5' primer. TCRdb handled the public reads itself, with Q25 trimming in fastp and clone calling in MiXCR, and kept productive beta chains. CDR3 protein sequences are deduplicated, and each keeps its most common genes and DNA. The sample table contains over 600,000 distinct CDR3 sequences; only one count was recorded for more than 20% of them. 3.5% to 4% of the sample comes from the top ten. The sample consisted of blood. The receptors stem from a man between 70 and 80 years old in good health.

The table lists this clonotype with many counts. The chain combines TRBV7-9 with TRBJ1-2, with 7 bases lining up with TRBD1. The CDR3 is 14 residues long. Trimming took 5 bases from V and 3 from J; bases not matched to a gene: 6. Germline-derived CDR1 and CDR2 are SEHNR and FQNEAQ (reference sequence). The CDR3 protein is CASSITGTDYGYTF. CDR3 DNA sequence: TGTGCCAGCAGCATCACCGGGACAGACTATGGCTACACCTTC.

This clonotype was detected a few times. A junction boundary mismatches the germline segment, possibly from a read error. This chain connects TRBV5-1 to TRBJ2-5; D possibly corresponds to TRBD1 (6 bases). Germline V CDR1 and CDR2: SGHRS, YFSETQ. The CDR3 is 13 amino acids. This CDR3 reads CACSLGQLETQYF. The CDR3, as DNA: TGCGCCTGCAGCTTAGGACAGTTAGAGACCCAGTACTTC.

This clonotype was seen more than once but under ten times. The chain links TRBV9 to TRBJ2-2, with 13 bases matching TRBD2. Germline lookup yields CDR1 SGDLS and CDR2 YYNGEE. The CDR3 covers 18 residues. The V and J ends lost 2 bases and 2 bases, in that order; junction bases with no gene match: 6. The CDR3 DNA reads as TGTGCCAGCAGCGTGACGGGACTAGCGGGAACCAACACCGGGGAGCTGTTTTTT. It is translated as CASSVTGLAGTNTGELFF.

This clonotype was detected only a few times. V is TRBV20-1 and J is TRBJ1-1, with D tentatively TRBD1 (5 bases). The CDR3 has 12 residues. V lost 5 bases and J 2 bases, leaving 9 bases between the germline ends. CDR1 is DFQATT and CDR2 is SNEGSKA in the germline V gene (reference sequence). As DNA, the CDR3 is TGCAGTGCTTCCAGGGTCAACACTGAAGCTTTCTTT. Amino acids: CSASRVNTEAFF.